This T cell receptor (beta chain) was profiled in a study of shared clonotypes between healthy human individuals. Study results and caveats: The naive CD4 repertoires of a few donors were compared, and roughly 5% of clonotypes were shared.

With regard to this clone: Antigen unknown.

Assay: immunoSEQ multiplex PCR; the TCRdb copy retains only in-frame clones and omits some. The sample includes more than 150,000 clones, just under 95% of them seen just once. The V gene's germline CDR1 is SGHRS and CDR2 YFSETQ. V shed 0 bases and J shed 0 bases, with 10 bases lying between them. This CDR3 has 15 amino acids. Input material: naive CD4+ T cells sorted from blood. Stated subset: CD45RA+ positively selected. The TCR was taken from a woman aged 25 to 45 in good health. J is TRBJ2-7 and V is TRBV5-1; D assignment may be TRBD1 or TRBD2 (6 bases each). The CDR3 DNA reads TGCGCCAGCAGCTTGGTAGCGGACAGCTCCTACGAGCAGTACTTC. Protein: CASSLVADSSYEQYF.